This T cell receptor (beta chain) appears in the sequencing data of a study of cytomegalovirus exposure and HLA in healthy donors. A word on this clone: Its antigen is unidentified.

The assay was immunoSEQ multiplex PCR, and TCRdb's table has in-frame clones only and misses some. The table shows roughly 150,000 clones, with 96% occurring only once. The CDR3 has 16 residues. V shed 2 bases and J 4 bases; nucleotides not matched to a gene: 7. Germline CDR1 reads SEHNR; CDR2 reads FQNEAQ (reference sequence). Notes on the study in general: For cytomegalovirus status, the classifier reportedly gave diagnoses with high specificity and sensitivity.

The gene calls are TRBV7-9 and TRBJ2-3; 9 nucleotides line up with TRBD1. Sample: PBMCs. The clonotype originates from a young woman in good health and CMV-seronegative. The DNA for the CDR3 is TGTGCCAGCAGCTTACCAGGACAGGGGTTTTCAGATACGCAGTATTTT. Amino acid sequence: CASSLPGQGFSDTQYF.